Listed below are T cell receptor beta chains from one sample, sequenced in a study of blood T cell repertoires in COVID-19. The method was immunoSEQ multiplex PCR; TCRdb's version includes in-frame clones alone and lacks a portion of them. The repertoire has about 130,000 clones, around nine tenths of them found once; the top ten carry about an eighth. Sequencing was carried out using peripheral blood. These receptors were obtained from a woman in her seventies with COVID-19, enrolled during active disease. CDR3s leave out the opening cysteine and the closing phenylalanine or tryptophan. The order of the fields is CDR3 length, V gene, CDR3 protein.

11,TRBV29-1,SVARGGSYEQY
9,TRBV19,ASSFRQEAF
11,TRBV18,ASSPETGFGAF
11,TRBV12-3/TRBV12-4,ASSGQRNYGYT
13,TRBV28,ASSFSFWTGDGYT
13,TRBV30,AWSVDRGNGNTIY
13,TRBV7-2,ASNVFEPGIDGYT
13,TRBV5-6,ASSLDRGSNEKLF
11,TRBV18,ASSLALHEKLF
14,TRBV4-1,ASSRDRELSGNTIY
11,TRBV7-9,ASVKGSGSPLH
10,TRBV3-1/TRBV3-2,ASSQARGRIA
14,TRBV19,ASSIGGAGNNQPQH
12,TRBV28,ASSIRDSLYEQY
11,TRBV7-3,ASSSVQGWELF
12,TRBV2,ASRGQGRPYEQY
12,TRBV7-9,ASSGALMNTEAF
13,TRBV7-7,ASSQTGAGTGELF
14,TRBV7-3,ASSLRQRGGADTQY
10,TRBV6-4,ARRERGCEQY
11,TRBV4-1,ASSHGWGQPQH
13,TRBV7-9,ASSPDRVVVGGYT
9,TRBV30,AWGDRYEQY
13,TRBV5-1,ASSSYRKAGETQY
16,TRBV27,ASSLSSGGVGRNQPQH
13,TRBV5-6,ASSWDRGRGNIQY
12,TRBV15,ATSRQRGVGELF
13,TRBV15,ATSRVGGSGNTIY
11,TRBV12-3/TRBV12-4,ASSFRENEKLF